Listed below are T cell receptor beta chains from one sample, sequenced in a study of T-cell memory formation after mild COVID-19. TCRdb independently ran MiXCR on the 5' RACE reads; one entry per CDR3 protein. The table records roughly 120,000 distinct CDR3 sequences, more than 15% of them present only once. Sequencing was done on a sample of PBMCs or a T cell subset sorted from them (not recorded which). All receptors come from an adult woman who had mild COVID-19 (a few samples of this study predate the infection). Cell type and time point are not known. Each CDR3 is given without its conserved first and last residue. The order of the fields is D gene, V gene, J gene, CDR3 protein. A D gene is named only where the DNA matches it firmly.

d_gene: TRBD1; v_gene: TRBV20-1; j_gene: TRBJ1-1; CDR3aa: SARGTANTEAF
d_gene: NA; v_gene: TRBV15; j_gene: TRBJ1-1; CDR3aa: ATSRGRADTEAF
d_gene: TRBD1; v_gene: TRBV24-1; j_gene: TRBJ2-1; CDR3aa: AITGGTDRVLQNEQF
d_gene: NA; v_gene: TRBV5-1; j_gene: TRBJ1-1; CDR3aa: ASSLMGDRNEAF
d_gene: TRBD1; v_gene: TRBV5-1; j_gene: TRBJ2-7; CDR3aa: ASSSGGTGPYEQY
d_gene: TRBD2; v_gene: TRBV7-3; j_gene: TRBJ2-2; CDR3aa: ASSTKAGANTGELF
d_gene: TRBD2; v_gene: TRBV20-1; j_gene: TRBJ2-7; CDR3aa: SAPWGGNVGEQY
d_gene: TRBD1; v_gene: TRBV3-1; j_gene: TRBJ1-1; CDR3aa: ASEQRDRNTEAF
d_gene: TRBD1; v_gene: TRBV2; j_gene: TRBJ2-3; CDR3aa: ASNTGGVDAQY
d_gene: NA; v_gene: TRBV20-1; j_gene: TRBJ1-2; CDR3aa: SAREEPRGYT
d_gene: NA; v_gene: TRBV12-3/TRBV12-4; j_gene: TRBJ2-7; CDR3aa: ASSSGSYEQY
d_gene: TRBD2; v_gene: TRBV5-1; j_gene: TRBJ2-3; CDR3aa: ASSLTSGGINTQY
d_gene: NA; v_gene: TRBV12-3/TRBV12-4; j_gene: TRBJ1-3; CDR3aa: ASRPLVGGFSSGNTIY
d_gene: NA; v_gene: TRBV9; j_gene: TRBJ2-2; CDR3aa: ASSVGPATGELF
d_gene: TRBD2; v_gene: TRBV15; j_gene: TRBJ2-3; CDR3aa: ATSPPLAASTDTQY
d_gene: TRBD1; v_gene: TRBV5-1; j_gene: TRBJ2-6; CDR3aa: ASSLSPGQGYSGANVLT
d_gene: TRBD2; v_gene: TRBV25-1; j_gene: TRBJ2-1; CDR3aa: ASSAPSGRGFEQF
d_gene: NA; v_gene: TRBV30; j_gene: TRBJ1-3; CDR3aa: AWDNSGNTIY
d_gene: TRBD2; v_gene: TRBV5-1; j_gene: TRBJ2-3; CDR3aa: ASSGGRSTDTQY
d_gene: NA; v_gene: TRBV3-1; j_gene: TRBJ2-7; CDR3aa: ASSHRGHEQY
d_gene: NA; v_gene: TRBV12-3/TRBV12-4; j_gene: TRBJ2-5; CDR3aa: ASRQQGGRAETQY
d_gene: TRBD2; v_gene: TRBV5-1; j_gene: TRBJ2-5; CDR3aa: ASSFLAGREETQY
d_gene: NA; v_gene: TRBV15; j_gene: TRBJ2-1; CDR3aa: ATTAHGLGGEQF
d_gene: NA; v_gene: TRBV7-2; j_gene: TRBJ1-3; CDR3aa: ASSAIGSGNTIY
d_gene: NA; v_gene: TRBV29-1; j_gene: TRBJ2-2; CDR3aa: SVVRANTGELF
d_gene: TRBD1; v_gene: TRBV4-1; j_gene: TRBJ2-2; CDR3aa: ASSRETGANTGELF
d_gene: NA; v_gene: TRBV6-2/TRBV6-3; j_gene: TRBJ2-5; CDR3aa: ASSLIRAEETQY
d_gene: TRBD2; v_gene: TRBV7-6; j_gene: TRBJ2-1; CDR3aa: ASSTPSGRATHNEQF
d_gene: TRBD1; v_gene: TRBV12-3/TRBV12-4; j_gene: TRBJ1-1; CDR3aa: ASSLGRGQGMAF
d_gene: TRBD2; v_gene: TRBV3-1; j_gene: TRBJ2-2; CDR3aa: ASSHGTSVGGELF
d_gene: NA; v_gene: TRBV12-3/TRBV12-4; j_gene: TRBJ2-5; CDR3aa: ASSSEGFGTQY
d_gene: NA; v_gene: TRBV5-4; j_gene: TRBJ2-5; CDR3aa: ASSLPGRDRETQY
d_gene: TRBD2; v_gene: TRBV20-1; j_gene: TRBJ2-1; CDR3aa: SARGTMDNEQF
d_gene: TRBD2; v_gene: TRBV4-3; j_gene: TRBJ2-1; CDR3aa: ASSRHLAGGPYNEQF
d_gene: NA; v_gene: TRBV7-2; j_gene: TRBJ1-6; CDR3aa: ASSLKGFGSPLH
d_gene: TRBD2; v_gene: TRBV11-3; j_gene: TRBJ2-3; CDR3aa: ASSVTSRASGNHTDTQY
d_gene: TRBD2; v_gene: TRBV6-2/TRBV6-3; j_gene: TRBJ2-3; CDR3aa: ASGGLAGGPGVDTQY
d_gene: TRBD1; v_gene: TRBV10-3; j_gene: TRBJ2-1; CDR3aa: AIRGTGVYNEQF
d_gene: NA; v_gene: TRBV4-1; j_gene: TRBJ2-2; CDR3aa: ASFNPGLF
d_gene: TRBD1; v_gene: TRBV5-1; j_gene: TRBJ2-2; CDR3aa: ASSPRPGGTGELF
d_gene: NA; v_gene: TRBV12-3/TRBV12-4; j_gene: TRBJ2-3; CDR3aa: ASSSRATDTQY
d_gene: TRBD2; v_gene: TRBV18; j_gene: TRBJ2-1; CDR3aa: ASSPLRPREGLKYNEQF
d_gene: NA; v_gene: TRBV12-3/TRBV12-4; j_gene: TRBJ1-1; CDR3aa: ASSPTPTANTEAF
d_gene: TRBD2; v_gene: TRBV7-2; j_gene: TRBJ2-2; CDR3aa: AGLAGGPSWGELF
d_gene: TRBD2; v_gene: TRBV7-9; j_gene: TRBJ2-3; CDR3aa: ASSNIAGVTDTQY
d_gene: NA; v_gene: TRBV4-1; j_gene: TRBJ2-2; CDR3aa: ASSQEKGRTGELF
d_gene: NA; v_gene: TRBV5-5; j_gene: TRBJ2-5; CDR3aa: ASSLASGREKTQY
d_gene: NA; v_gene: TRBV20-1; j_gene: TRBJ1-4; CDR3aa: SARAGNEKLF
d_gene: NA; v_gene: TRBV4-2; j_gene: TRBJ2-5; CDR3aa: ASTPRRGTGETQY